This T cell receptor (beta chain) was identified during a study of cytomegalovirus exposure and HLA in healthy donors (dated by TCRdb to 2016 to 2017). Regarding the study in general: According to an earlier analysis of 587 of the donors, some 180 million T cells yielded 120 million or so unique TCR beta sequences and about 280 Gb of sequence data. An early release that covered about 600 HLA-typed donors contained around 300 gigabases of sequencing data and 75 million to 100 million unique TCR sequences. HLA typing covered class I and class II loci at four-digit resolution. A later genetic analysis used genome-wide SNP genotypes for about 60% of the roughly 700 donors, treating that subset as a discovery cohort. In the later analysis, no new phenotypic data were used to find candidate immune exposures; instead, reliance was placed on TCR beta sequences and their occurrence across donors. The number of typed donors differed by locus: about 620-630 for A, B, C, DRB1 and DQB1; 500 to 550 for DQA1; around 580 for DPA1; and roughly 490 for DPB1. Every repertoire in the discovery cohort had been generated on one and the same sequencing platform. Among over 350 genotyped donors of the cohort, an average of 235,054 unique TCR beta nucleotide sequences were sequenced per donor, approximately 20% of them non-productive. Besides the first cohort of around 700 subjects, a separate validation cohort made up of around 120 different subjects was used. Of the 350 to 400 genotyped donors, 65% to 90% fell in the genetic ancestry cluster associated with self-reported Caucasian donors. The aim of the study was to test whether cataloging public T cell receptors could identify signatures of past pathogen exposure. To decide whether each TCR beta V gene segment behaved as functional or pseudogenic, an earlier analysis of 587 of the donors relied on high-throughput TCR beta sequencing. To predict cytomegalovirus infection status, the study brought together high-throughput TCR immunosequencing, statistical association of individual TCRs with disease status, and machine learning. Alongside the repertoire data, information on donor age, sex, ethnicity and CMV serostatus was compiled. The study profiled the T cell repertoires of hundreds of subjects by immunosequencing and related them to cytomegalovirus serostatus. To study patterns of TCR occurrence, a later analysis re-analyzed previously published TCR beta repertoires from 550 to 800 donors and added high-resolution HLA genotyping. Because of strong linkage in the cohort, 5 or 6 DR-DQ haplotypes were treated as single units for association and clustering. The full study reports these points: In an earlier analysis of more than 450 of the donors, most TCR beta V segments were observed in productive rearrangements about 87% or about 30% of the time, broadly matching IMGT annotations. A later analysis reported that several top co-occurrence clusters appeared linked to parvovirus B19, influenza, CMV and Epstein-Barr virus. In vitro tests confirmed that three of the cytomegalovirus-associated TCR beta chains recognize cytomegalovirus antigens. The authors suggested that the approach could potentially be extended to other disease states and immunological phenotypes. In a later analysis, most CMV-associated TCR beta chains were found to appear HLA-restricted, with HLA associations seemingly driven largely by CMV exposure. Immune exposure information for the cohort was limited to CMV serostatus. A further reported finding was that TCR beta sequences accurately predicted the HLA-A and HLA-B alleles for most subjects in the first cohort. The classifier was reported to diagnose cytomegalovirus status with high specificity and sensitivity in both the original and validation cohorts. In a later genetic analysis, fewer N-insertions in productive TCRs were reported among donors in an Asian-associated ancestry cluster than the approximately 710-donor mean. In a later analysis, HLA-associated TCR beta chains showed more clonal expansion and lower generation probabilities than non-associated chains that were equally common. HLA typing was unavailable for some donors at each locus, so association tests used only the typed subset. Some IMGT-functional V segments, including TRBV6-2 and TRBV6-3, could not be told apart with the 87-base-pair reads, so those segments were excluded. According to a later analysis, TCR association rates differed among HLA loci, with DRB1 alleles showing the most associated TCRs and HLA-C alleles showing the fewest. At a false discovery rate of 0.05, a later analysis linked 15,000 to 20,000 TCR beta sequences to specific HLA alleles. Most TCR sequences were seen in very few donors, while some public TCRs were found in many individuals. Because counts were too low, approximately 15 rarely observed V segments, including chromosome 9 orphons, were excluded from the earlier analysis of under 650 of the donors. Only TCR beta chains were sequenced in this cohort, and the absence of alpha or paired-chain data limited detectable features. In a later genetic analysis, a missense DCLRE1C variant was associated with V-gene and J-gene trimming of TCR beta chains, and the association was replicated in an independent cohort. In the study, roughly 160 TCR beta chains were listed as associated with cytomegalovirus. Linkage disequilibrium might explain the correlated functional status among segregating V segments, but an unknown experimental factor could not be excluded. Assigning TCR associations to individual alleles was difficult when HLA alleles, especially DR and DQ, strongly co-occurred. The presence/absence analyses assumed that sequencing depth was roughly uniform across donors, and that assumption may not be true. A cluster of highly shared sequence variants was judged likely to be a technical artifact of the sequencing pipeline.

As concerns this clone: Its specific antigen is unknown. Base qualities are not at hand, and no much larger clone is one base apart.

V loses 3 bases of germline sequence and J loses 4 bases, and the interval between the two ends is 21 bases. CDR1 and CDR2 are read off the germline V gene (reference sequence) as MNHEY and SMNVEV. Measured from the cysteine to the phenylalanine, the CDR3 is 18 residues long. CDR3 DNA only is kept here, 54 bases in frame from base 1. The cohort consisted of hundreds of healthy bone marrow donors. At the time of sampling, all cohort members were nominally healthy, though unrecorded immune exposures were likely present. The donor tested CMV seronegative and was one of the 352 seronegative cohort members. A peripheral blood sample was collected from each donor, and TCR beta sequencing was performed on peripheral blood mononuclear cells. Genomic DNA was extracted from the blood cell samples with the Qiagen DNeasy Blood Extraction Kit. Receptor amplification or capture employed the immunoSEQ multiplex PCR assay. A mixture of 60 forward primers for TCR Vbeta segments and 13 reverse primers for TCR Jbeta segments was used in the multiplex PCR. Amplification of the CDR3 region of rearranged TCR beta genes was performed with a multiplex PCR assay on genomic DNA. The amplified TCR beta libraries were sequenced on the Illumina HiSeq System as 87-base-pair reads. In the paper's pipeline: In a later analysis, 77 million or so unique TCR beta chains were counted across the roughly 610 repertoires, and approximately 9.9 million of these chains were shared by at least two donors. Raw reads were error-corrected and collapsed into unique sequences with a nearest-neighbor algorithm that merged closely related sequences to remove PCR and sequencing errors. To assign V, D and J gene segments, CDR3 sequences were aligned to IMGT reference sequences. For a sequence to be retained, a match of at least six nucleotides to both a V gene segment and a J gene segment was required. A rearrangement was called productive if the CDR3 had no stop codons and remained in frame with V and J, and every other rearrangement was called non-productive. Following IMGT convention, CDR3 was defined as the stretch from the second conserved V-encoded cysteine up to the conserved J-encoded phenylalanine. In an earlier analysis of more than 550 of the donors, sequences lacking an unambiguous match to a single V gene segment were excluded. In an earlier analysis of 450 to 750 of the donors, a V segment was called functional when productive rearrangements were above 56.7%, and segregating when the standard deviation between donors exceeded 5%. A statistical classification framework was developed to diagnose cytomegalovirus status using the catalog of TCR beta chain sequences. In a later analysis, TCR nucleotide sequences were compared against IMGT/GENE-DB human TR gene sequences so that V and J genes could be assigned. In a later analysis, CDR3 sequences and most-parsimonious VDJ recombination scenarios were assigned using the TCRdist pipeline. A later analysis defined each TCR beta chain by its CDR3 amino acid sequence plus V-gene family, and excluded reads lacking a unique V-gene family. In a later analysis, a few hundred highly shared, low-generation-probability nucleotide sequences were removed to address suspected cross-contamination and a sequencing artifact. In a later analysis, a clonal expansion index for each public chain was calculated from normalized within-repertoire ranks of inferred template counts. In a later analysis, generation probabilities were computed using a VDJ recombination model fitted to out-of-frame rearrangements, and the results were checked against IGoR. A later analysis scored TCR-TCR, TCR-HLA and TCR-CMV co-occurrence with hypergeometric tests, applying a repertoire-size bias correction to TCR pairs. To estimate false discovery rates, a later analysis permuted the HLA or CMV assignments 20 times. In a later analysis, co-occurring TCRs were grouped using DBSCAN, and TCRdist sequence similarity was added for clustering within HLA-allele-positive subsets. For co-occurrence clustering, repertoires with fewer than 30,000 or more than 120,000 public chains were excluded, along with five repertoires with anomalous nucleotide sharing. TCRdb mirrors the immuneACCESS table, restricted to in-frame sequences. Some clones are absent from its copies; in checked studies, under half trace to an unresolved V gene, and the reason for the others is unknown. Clone size and V and J calls were adopted from that table, with D and trimming inferred from the DNA. In all, the sample holds about 170,000 clones, and over 70% of those were seen once. The ten largest make up more than 1% of the sample.

Sequenced sample: PBMCs. This receptor was identified in a boy younger than 10 in good health and CMV-seronegative. The receptor chain draws on TRBV27 and TRBJ2-2, with TRBD2 as a weak D call on 6 bases. The nucleotide sequence is TGTGCCAGCAGTTTCTCTTACCCAGGGAGGTCGGGCACCGGGGAGCTGTTTTTT. The translation is CASSFSYPGRSGTGELFF.